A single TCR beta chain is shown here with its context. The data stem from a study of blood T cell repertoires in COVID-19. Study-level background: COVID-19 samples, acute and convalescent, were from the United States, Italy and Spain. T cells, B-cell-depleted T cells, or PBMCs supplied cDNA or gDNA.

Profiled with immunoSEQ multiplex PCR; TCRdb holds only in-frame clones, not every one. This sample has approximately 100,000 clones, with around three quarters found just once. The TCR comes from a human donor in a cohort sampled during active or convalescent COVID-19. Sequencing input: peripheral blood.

The CDR3 DNA reads TGTGCCATCAGTGATGGGGACAGGGGCGGAGTTGGCAATCAGCCCCAGCATTTT. It specifies CAISDGDRGGVGNQPQHF. This rearrangement joins TRBV10-3 to TRBJ1-5; TRBD1 matches at 10 bases. Trimming took 3 bases from V and 2 from J; bases not matched to a gene: 10. The germline CDR1 and CDR2 sequences are ENHRY and SYGVKD. There are 18 residues in the CDR3.